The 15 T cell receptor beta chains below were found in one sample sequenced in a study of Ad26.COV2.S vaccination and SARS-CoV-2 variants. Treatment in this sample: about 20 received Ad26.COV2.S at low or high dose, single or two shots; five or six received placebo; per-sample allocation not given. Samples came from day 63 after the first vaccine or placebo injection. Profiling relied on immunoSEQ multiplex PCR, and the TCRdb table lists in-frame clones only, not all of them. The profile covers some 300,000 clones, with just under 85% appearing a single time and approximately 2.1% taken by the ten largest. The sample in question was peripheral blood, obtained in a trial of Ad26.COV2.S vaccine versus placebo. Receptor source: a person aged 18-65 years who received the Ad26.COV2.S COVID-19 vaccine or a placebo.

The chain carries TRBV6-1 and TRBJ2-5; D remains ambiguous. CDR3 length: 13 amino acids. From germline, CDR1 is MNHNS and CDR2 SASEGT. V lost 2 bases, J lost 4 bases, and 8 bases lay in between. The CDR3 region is CASSEQRSETQYF. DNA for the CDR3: TGTGCCAGCAGTGAACAGCGCTCAGAGACCCAGTACTTC.

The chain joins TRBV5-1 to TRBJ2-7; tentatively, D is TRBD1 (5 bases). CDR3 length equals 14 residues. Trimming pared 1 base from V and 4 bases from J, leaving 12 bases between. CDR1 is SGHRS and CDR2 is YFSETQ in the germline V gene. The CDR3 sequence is CASSLQGNPYEQYF. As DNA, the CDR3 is TGCGCCAGCAGCTTGCAGGGTAACCCATACGAGCAGTACTTC.

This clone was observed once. The CDR3 DNA reads as TGTGCCAGCAGTCCCGTCCCTGGGGGCACCGGGGAGCTGTTTTTT. This sequence encodes CASSPVPGGTGELFF. This chain uses TRBV6-5 with TRBJ2-2, with D perhaps given as TRBD1 or TRBD2 (5 bases each). The CDR3 runs to 15 residues. Trimming shortened V by 5 bases and J by 4 bases, and 14 bases separated the two germline ends. Germline V gives CDR1 MNHEY, CDR2 SVGAGI.

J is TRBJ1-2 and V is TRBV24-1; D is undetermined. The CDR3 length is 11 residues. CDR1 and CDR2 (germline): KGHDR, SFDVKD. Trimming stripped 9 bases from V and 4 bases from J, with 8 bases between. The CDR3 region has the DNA TGTGCCACCTCCATGGGCTATGGCTACACCTTC. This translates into CATSMGYGYTF.

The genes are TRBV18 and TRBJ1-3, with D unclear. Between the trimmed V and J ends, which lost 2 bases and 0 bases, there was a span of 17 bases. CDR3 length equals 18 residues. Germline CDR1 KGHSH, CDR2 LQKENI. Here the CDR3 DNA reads TGTGCCAGCTCACCAGTTTTAGCGACGAGGGTCTCTGGAAACACCATATATTTT. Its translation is CASSPVLATRVSGNTIYF.

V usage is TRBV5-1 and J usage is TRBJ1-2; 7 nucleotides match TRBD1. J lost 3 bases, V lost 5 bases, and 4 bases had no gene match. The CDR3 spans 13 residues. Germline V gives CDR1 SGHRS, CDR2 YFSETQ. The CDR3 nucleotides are TGCGCCAGCAGTCGGGACAGATACTATGGCTACACCTTC. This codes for CASSRDRYYGYTF. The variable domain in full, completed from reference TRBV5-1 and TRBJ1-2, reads KAGVTQTPRYLIKTRGQQVTLSCSPISGHRSVSWYQQTPGQGLQFLFEYFSETQRNKGNFPGRFSGRQFSNSRSEMNVSTLELGDSALYLCASSRDRYYGYTFGSGTRLTVV.

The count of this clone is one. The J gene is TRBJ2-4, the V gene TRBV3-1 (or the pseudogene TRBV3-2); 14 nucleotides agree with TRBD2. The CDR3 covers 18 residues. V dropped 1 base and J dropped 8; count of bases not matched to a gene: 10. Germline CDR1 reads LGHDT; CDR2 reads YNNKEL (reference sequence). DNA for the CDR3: TGTGCCAGCAGCCAAGCCCCGGGACTAGCGGGGGCCGGGTACATTCAGTACTTC. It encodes CASSQAPGLAGAGYIQYF.

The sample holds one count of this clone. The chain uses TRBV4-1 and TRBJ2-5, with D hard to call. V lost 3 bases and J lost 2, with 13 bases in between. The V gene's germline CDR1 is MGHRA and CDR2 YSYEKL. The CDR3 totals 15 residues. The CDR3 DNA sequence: TGCGCCAGCAGCCAGGAAGACCAACCGCAAGAGACCCAGTACTTC. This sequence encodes CASSQEDQPQETQYF.

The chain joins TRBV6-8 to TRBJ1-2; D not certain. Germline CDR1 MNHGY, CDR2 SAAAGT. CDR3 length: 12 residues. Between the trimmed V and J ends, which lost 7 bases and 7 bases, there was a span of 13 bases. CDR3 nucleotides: TGTGCCAGCAATTATAAGGGAAGTGGCTACACCTTC. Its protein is CASNYKGSGYTF.

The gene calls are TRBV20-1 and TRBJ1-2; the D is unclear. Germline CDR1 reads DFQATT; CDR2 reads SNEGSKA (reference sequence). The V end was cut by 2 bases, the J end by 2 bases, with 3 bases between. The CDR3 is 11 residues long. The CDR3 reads CSARQNYGYTF. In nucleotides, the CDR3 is TGCAGTGCTAGACAGAACTATGGCTACACCTTC.

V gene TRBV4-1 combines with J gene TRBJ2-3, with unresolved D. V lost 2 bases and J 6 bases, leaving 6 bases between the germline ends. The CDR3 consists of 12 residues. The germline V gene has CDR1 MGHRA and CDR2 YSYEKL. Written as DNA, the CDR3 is TGCGCCAGCAGCCAACCTCTGGATACGCAGTATTTT. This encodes CASSQPLDTQYF.

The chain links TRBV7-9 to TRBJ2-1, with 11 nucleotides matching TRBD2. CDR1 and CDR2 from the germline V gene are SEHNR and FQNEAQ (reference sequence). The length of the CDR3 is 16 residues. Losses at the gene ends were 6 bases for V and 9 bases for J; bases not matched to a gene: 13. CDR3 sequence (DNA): TGTGCCAGCAGACCTACTAGCGGGGGCCCCCTCACTGAGCAGTTCTTC. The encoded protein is CASRPTSGGPLTEQFF.

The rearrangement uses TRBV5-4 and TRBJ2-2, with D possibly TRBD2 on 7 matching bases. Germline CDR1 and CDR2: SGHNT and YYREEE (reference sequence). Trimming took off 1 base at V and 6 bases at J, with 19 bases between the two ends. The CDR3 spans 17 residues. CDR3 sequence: CASSLSGGARLPGELFF. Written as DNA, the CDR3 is TGTGCCAGCAGCTTGAGTGGGGGGGCCCGATTACCCGGGGAGCTGTTTTTT.

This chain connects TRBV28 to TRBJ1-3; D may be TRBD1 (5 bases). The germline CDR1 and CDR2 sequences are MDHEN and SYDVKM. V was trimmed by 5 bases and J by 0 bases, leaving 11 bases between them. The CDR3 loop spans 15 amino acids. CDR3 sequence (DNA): TGTGCCAGCAGTGAGCAGGGTATCTCTGGAAACACCATATATTTT. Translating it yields CASSEQGISGNTIYF.

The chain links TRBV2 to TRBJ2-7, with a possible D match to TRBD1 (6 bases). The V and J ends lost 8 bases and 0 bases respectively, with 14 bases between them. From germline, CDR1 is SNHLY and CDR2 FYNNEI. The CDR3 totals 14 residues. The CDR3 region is CASPRARGSYEQYF. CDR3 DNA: TGTGCCAGCCCGCGGGCCAGGGGCTCCTACGAGCAGTACTTC. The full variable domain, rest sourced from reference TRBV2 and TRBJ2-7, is EPEVTQTPSHQVTQMGQEVILRCVPISNHLYFYWYRQILGQKVEFLVSFYNNEISEKSEIFDDQFSVERPDGSNFTLKIRSTKLEDSAMYFCASPRARGSYEQYFGPGTRLTVT.